This T cell receptor beta chain was identified during a study of vaccination and CD4 T cells after COVID-19. Turning to the study itself: Of the convalescent patients, who were SARS-CoV-2 positive by nasal swab PCR, several had mild and one severe disease. Six male and four female convalescents took part, two of them Hispanic. Study-wide findings and caveats: A median around 90% of convalescent patients' SARS-CoV-2-reactive clones emerged only after vaccination.

A word on this clonotype: The antigen is undetermined.

Each CDR3 protein is one row after TCRdb ran MiXCR on the PCR reads. Among over 20,000 distinct CDR3 sequences listed, around 60% were seen once. The CDR3 covers 14 residues. Trimming pared 0 bases from V and 4 bases from J, leaving 12 bases between. Germline lookup yields CDR1 DFQATT and CDR2 SNEGSKA (reference sequence). The receptor was derived from a human donor who had recovered from COVID-19. The chain couples TRBV20-1 to TRBJ2-5, with a weak D call TRBD2 (5 bases). The sample was CD4+ T cells from blood, taken before SARS-CoV-2 vaccination. In DNA, the CDR3 is TGCAGTGCTAGAGATTCGGGGATTGTAGAGACCCAGTACTTC. This translates into CSARDSGIVETQYF.